Listed below are T cell receptor beta chains from one sample, sequenced in a study of control samples from healthy donors and cancer patients. Sequencing used immunoSEQ multiplex PCR; TCRdb keeps in-frame clones, though not all of them. This sample has approximately 150,000 clones; 91% occur once, and the top ten carry just over 2%. Sample: blood. The receptors were gathered from a woman aged 40 to 50 in good health. Each CDR3 is given with its conserved first and last residue.

v_call	j_call	cdr3_aa
TRBV5-4	TRBJ1-5	CASSLDSQPQHF
TRBV5-1	TRBJ2-3	CASSFSGADTQYF
TRBV18	TRBJ1-2	CASSPRTGGPFNYGYTF
TRBV12-3/TRBV12-4	TRBJ2-3	CASGLGDTQYF
TRBV18	TRBJ1-2	CASSPVDRVNYGYTF
TRBV9	TRBJ2-3	CASSVLLTDTQYF
TRBV4-1	TRBJ2-1	CASSQSSASAYNEQFF
TRBV7-8	TRBJ2-2	CASSFRGGDTGELFF
TRBV19	TRBJ1-1	CASSIAGQTLNTEAFF
TRBV4-1	TRBJ1-3	CASSQDNPFTSGNTIYF
TRBV4-1	TRBJ1-1	CASSRAGANTEAFF
TRBV7-2	TRBJ2-7	CASSLGYGYEQYF
TRBV19	TRBJ1-2	CASSTLPGQGYNYGYTF
TRBV9	TRBJ1-4	CASSPGPSNEKLFF
TRBV5-1	TRBJ1-2	CASSLPETGENYGYTF
TRBV19	TRBJ2-3	CASSITVGASQYF
TRBV7-9	TRBJ1-3	CASSSGSGVVNTIYF
TRBV13	TRBJ2-3	CASSLPRGQGDTDTQYF
TRBV7-9	TRBJ1-2	CASSRTGTAERGYTF
TRBV11-1	TRBJ1-2	CASSPRTSYGYTF
TRBV12-5	TRBJ1-6	CASGSDTSDYNSPLHF
TRBV12-3/TRBV12-4	TRBJ1-1	CASSYTDNTEAFF
TRBV20-1	TRBJ1-1	CSAPGGTEAFF
TRBV7-9	TRBJ1-1	CASSLRGFPEAFF
TRBV5-1	TRBJ2-1	CASSPGINEQFF
TRBV7-9	TRBJ1-1	CASSPGDTEAFF
TRBV7-3	TRBJ2-3	CASSLLSGDTQYF
TRBV7-2	TRBJ2-6	CASSLPAGANVLTF
TRBV5-4	TRBJ1-6	CASSLEVNNSPLHF
TRBV28	TRBJ1-6	CASSQTQYSPLHF
TRBV3-1/TRBV3-2	TRBJ2-3	CASSHFEASATDTQYF
TRBV24-1	TRBJ2-1	CATSSNYNEQFF
TRBV15	TRBJ1-5	CATSIRVGQPQHF
TRBV7-2	TRBJ2-3	CASSPQRTDTQYF
TRBV10-3	TRBJ1-2	CAISDAGAGGYTF
TRBV3-1/TRBV3-2	TRBJ2-2	CASSQESGELFF
TRBV7-6	TRBJ2-7	CASSAGPNYEQYF
TRBV11-2	TRBJ2-7	CASSPQGYEQYF
TRBV19	TRBJ1-5	CASSIRQGGQPQHF
TRBV12-5	TRBJ1-6	CASGFGGESPLHF
TRBV10-1	TRBJ1-1	CASSGQGNTEAFF
TRBV6-6	TRBJ2-5	CASSLLAEETQYF
TRBV11-3	TRBJ2-7	CASSLTGGEQYF
TRBV5-4	TRBJ2-1	CASSFGGVGGTYNEQFF